The 18 T cell receptor beta chains in this list originate from one sample, sequenced in a study of shared clonotypes between healthy human individuals. Profiling relied on immunoSEQ multiplex PCR, and the TCRdb table lists in-frame clones only, not all of them. The sample shows over a million clones, about 75% of them seen only once. The sequenced material came from memory CD4+ T cells sorted from blood. Subset reported: CD45RA-negative fraction. These receptors were taken from a young man in good health.

The genes are TRBV11-2 and TRBJ1-4, with unresolved D. CDR1 is SGHAT, CDR2 FQNNGV, per germline. This CDR3 is built from 16 residues. Trimming took 0 bases from V and 8 from J, leaving 16 bases between them. CDR3 nucleotide sequence: TGTGCCAGCAGCTTAGAAATTGACGTTTGGGCCGAAAAACTGTTTTTT. As protein: CASSLEIDVWAEKLFF.

For the CDR3, the DNA is TGTGCCATCAACCGGGAGCCTCCCTACGAGCAGTACTTC. Amino acid sequence: CAINREPPYEQYF. The chain employs TRBV10-3 and TRBJ2-7, with TRBD2 as a possible D gene (6 bases). V gave up 7 bases and J gave up 2 bases, with 12 bases separating them. The CDR3 contains 13 residues. The germline gives CDR1 ENHRY, CDR2 SYGVKD.

The rearrangement links TRBV4-3 to TRBJ2-7; 7 nucleotides agree with TRBD1. This CDR3 is 14 amino acids long. Germline V gene sequence: CDR1 LGHNA, CDR2 YSLEER. Germline trimming cut 1 base from V and 3 bases from J; bases unmatched to any gene: 3. The CDR3: CASSQATGLYEQYF. CDR3 sequence (DNA): TGCGCCAGCAGCCAAGCGACAGGGCTCTACGAGCAGTACTTC.

The rearrangement joins TRBV30 to TRBJ2-7; maybe TRBD2 (6 bases). Germline V gene sequence: CDR1 GTSNPN, CDR2 SVGIG (reference sequence). Trimming left V 0 bases short and J 6 bases short, with 15 bases between. The CDR3 sequence is 14 residues long. The CDR3 bases are TGTGCCTGGAGTGTAAGTTGGTCCGGGGGCGAGCAGTACTTC. Protein: CAWSVSWSGGEQYF.

The chain combines TRBV11-1 with TRBJ2-7; no clear D gene. The germline gives CDR1 SGHAT, CDR2 FQDESV (reference sequence). V was clipped by 1 base and J by 2 bases, with 9 bases between them. The CDR3 extends over 14 amino acids. CDR3 protein: CASSLVDGAYEQYF. DNA of the CDR3: TGTGCCAGCAGCTTAGTTGACGGCGCCTACGAGCAGTACTTC.

The chain couples TRBV7-2 to TRBJ1-2, with TRBD1 as a possible D gene (6 bases). Germline V lookup: CDR1 SGHTA, CDR2 FQGNSA. Trimming left V 10 bases short and J 7 bases short, with 19 bases between. This CDR3 contains 13 residues. The CDR3 DNA sequence: TGTGCCACAGCTTCGGGGGGCCGGTTTGGCTACACCTTC. It specifies CATASGGRFGYTF.

This sequence joins TRBV6-1 and TRBJ1-5; no clear D gene. The CDR3 totals 12 residues. Trimming cost V 0 bases and J 5 bases, with 2 bases left between them. CDR1 MNHNS and CDR2 SASEGT come from the germline V gene. In nucleotides, the CDR3 is TGTGCCAGCAGTGAAGCTGATCAGCCCCAGCATTTT. This gives the protein CASSEADQPQHF.

The V and J genes are TRBV30 and TRBJ1-3, with D maybe TRBD1 (6 bases). In germline, CDR1 is GTSNPN, CDR2 SVGIG (reference sequence). V lost 3 bases and J lost 4, with 13 bases in between. The CDR3 totals 14 residues. The CDR3 DNA follows: TGTGCCTGGAGGGGCCTTGGGGGCGGAAACACCATATATTTT. Translating it yields CAWRGLGGGNTIYF.

The CDR3 nucleotides are TGTGCCAGCAGCCCCGTAACAGGGTCCTACGAGCAGTACTTC. Translation gives CASSPVTGSYEQYF. This chain joins TRBV7-2 and TRBJ2-7, with D possibly matching TRBD1 (6 bases). This CDR3 has 14 residues. From germline, CDR1 is SGHTA and CDR2 FQGNSA. V was clipped by 5 bases and J by 1 base, with 12 bases between them.

The chain is built from TRBV7-2 and TRBJ1-1, with a tentative D call TRBD1 (6 bases). Trimming left V 3 bases short and J 9 bases short, with 11 bases between. Germline values: CDR1 SGHTA, CDR2 FQGNSA. This CDR3 has 12 amino acids. The CDR3, as DNA: TGTGCCAGCAGCTTGGGGGCCCCCAAAGCTTTCTTT. It codes for CASSLGAPKAFF.

This clone was seen ten or more times. The rearrangement uses TRBV2 and TRBJ2-2; 13 bases map to TRBD2. In germline, CDR1 is SNHLY, CDR2 FYNNEI. The CDR3 consists of 16 residues. Losses at the gene ends were 7 bases for V and 1 base for J; bases not matched to a gene: 3. In nucleotides, the CDR3 is TGTGCCAGCATCGGGACTAGCGGGGTGAACACCGGGGAGCTGTTTTTT. Translating gives CASIGTSGVNTGELFF.

This rearrangement joins TRBV6-1 to TRBJ1-4, with D maybe TRBD1 (5 bases). In germline, CDR1 is MNHNS, CDR2 SASEGT. Trimming took off 4 bases at V and 5 bases at J, with 14 bases between the two ends. This CDR3 region has 15 residues. For the CDR3, the DNA is TGTGCCAGCAGTGCTTTGGGGGGGTCGAATGAAAAACTGTTTTTT. Translated: CASSALGGSNEKLFF.

This clone was detected only once. CDR3 coding DNA: TGTGCCAGCCAAAGGGGGCTAGCGGGTAGTTCGCAGTATTTT. It yields the protein CASQRGLAGSSQYF. The V gene is TRBV6-5, the J gene TRBJ2-3; TRBD2 is a possible D gene (8 bases). Deletions cut 8 bases from V and 10 bases from J, with 22 bases between. The CDR3 covers 14 residues. The germline gives CDR1 MNHEY, CDR2 SVGAGI.

The chain joins TRBV7-9 to TRBJ2-6; 7 bases line up with TRBD1. The germline V gene has CDR1 SEHNR and CDR2 FQNEAQ (reference sequence). The CDR3 covers 17 residues. V shed 5 bases and J 0 bases; nucleotides not matched to a gene: 7. The chain's CDR3 is CASSLRDSRSGANVLTF. For the CDR3, the DNA is TGTGCCAGCAGCCTTAGGGACAGCCGCTCTGGGGCCAACGTCCTGACTTTC.

This sequence joins TRBV6-6 and TRBJ1-6; D possibly corresponds to TRBD1 (6 bases). Germline-derived CDR1 and CDR2 are MNHNY and SVGAGI (reference sequence). The CDR3 has 15 amino acids. V shed 2 bases and J shed 7 bases, with 12 bases lying between them. The CDR3 reads CASSYVTGQNSPLHF. In DNA, the CDR3 is TGTGCCAGCAGTTACGTGACAGGACAAAATTCACCCCTCCACTTT.

The chain combines TRBV7-6 with TRBJ2-7; perhaps D is TRBD1 or TRBD2 (5 bases each). The CDR3 extends over 13 amino acids. V was trimmed by 5 bases and J by 6 bases, leaving 14 bases between them. Per germline, CDR1 SGHVS and CDR2 FNYEAQ. CDR3 coding DNA: TGTGCCAGCAGCCCCTCTTTGGGGGTCGAGCAGTACTTC. Translating gives CASSPSLGVEQYF.

A few counts support this clone. The chain employs TRBV30 and TRBJ2-5; perhaps TRBD2 as D (6 bases). Germline values: CDR1 GTSNPN, CDR2 SVGIG (reference sequence). V lost 0 bases, J lost 1 base, and 12 bases lay in between. CDR3 size: 15 residues. The CDR3 spells CAWSVMGGGQETQYF. As DNA, the CDR3 is TGTGCCTGGAGTGTTATGGGGGGAGGCCAAGAGACCCAGTACTTC.

This sequence joins TRBV25-1 and TRBJ2-2; a possible D gene is TRBD1 (6 bases). This CDR3 is 18 amino acids long. The V and J ends lost 2 bases and 0 bases respectively, with 16 bases between them. Per germline, CDR1 MGHDK and CDR2 SYGVNS. The CDR3 nucleotides read TGTGCCAGCAGTGAACCGACCGGGACACAAGCGAACACCGGGGAGCTGTTTTTT. Translating gives CASSEPTGTQANTGELFF.